This T cell receptor (beta chain) was recorded in a study of blood T cell repertoires in COVID-19. About the study: Researchers got acute and convalescent COVID-19 samples from the United States, Italy and Spain. T cells, B-cell-depleted T cells, or PBMCs provided the cDNA or gDNA that served as material.

V lost 3 bases to trimming and J lost 6 bases, with 23 bases between them. The CDR3 covers 17 residues. Germline-derived CDR1 and CDR2 are KGHSH and LQKENI. Recruits, aged roughly 18 to 90 years, lived in 25 or so US areas. As processed by the authors: Amplification from reference gene primers served as the basis for estimated nucleated cell counts. Profiled with immunoSEQ multiplex PCR; TCRdb holds only in-frame clones, not every one. V and J calls and clone size are copied from that table; D and trimming were computed from the DNA. The data contain roughly 250,000 clones, about 87% of them singletons.

Source material: PBMCs or T cells enriched from blood (not recorded which). The J gene is TRBJ1-2, the V gene TRBV18; the D gene is possibly TRBD1 (5 bases). This clonotype was obtained from a woman in her 50s who had recovered from COVID-19. CDR3 nucleotide sequence: TGTGCCAGCTCACCCCGGTTAACGGGGGGGATGAAGGATGGCTACACCTTC. Its protein product is CASSPRLTGGMKDGYTF. Combining the CDR3 with reference TRBV18 and TRBJ1-2 gives the whole variable domain NAGVMQNPRHLVRRRGQEARLRCSPMKGHSHVYWYRQLPEEGLKFMVYLQKENIIDESGMPKERFSAEFPKEGPSILRIQQVVRGDSAAYFCASSPRLTGGMKDGYTFGSGTRLTVV.